The 30 T cell receptor beta chains presented below share a single source sample, sequenced in a study of CD8 T cells in ankylosing spondylitis. Notes on the study in general: One TCR beta motif, made up of eight highly homologous variants, appeared characteristic of ankylosing spondylitis blood.

These receptors have no identified antigens. TCRdb reanalysed the 5' RACE reads using MiXCR and keeps one entry per CDR3 protein. The table shows a few hundred thousand distinct CDR3 sequences, with more than 9.5% occurring only once. The sample was blood, either unsorted or a sorted T cell fraction (not recorded which). All receptors come from a male donor with ankylosing spondylitis.

This clonotype was observed a few times. V is TRBV12-3 or TRBV12-4 and J is TRBJ2-7; possibly TRBD1 for D (6 bases). V lost 9 bases and J 1 base, leaving 16 bases between the germline ends. The CDR3 spans 14 residues. CDR3 bases: TGTGCCAGTGCCCCGGGACACCAATCCTACGAGCAGTACGTC. Protein sequence: CASAPGHQSYEQYV.

This clonotype was observed a handful of times. The chain employs TRBV27 and TRBJ2-1; 14 positions match TRBD2. The germline gives CDR1 MNHEY, CDR2 SMNVEV (reference sequence). This CDR3 has 17 amino acids. The V and J ends lost 5 bases and 10 bases, in that order; junction bases with no gene match: 13. CDR3 DNA sequence: TGTGCCAGCAGTACATCCGGGACTAGCGGGAGCCTAAAGGAGCAGTTCTTC. This sequence encodes CASSTSGTSGSLKEQFF.

This clonotype was observed a few times. The rearrangement joins TRBV4-1 to TRBJ1-3; D is possibly TRBD1 (5 bases). The CDR3 has 15 residues. V lost 0 bases and J lost 2, with 8 bases in between. Germline V gene data show CDR1 as MGHRA and CDR2 as YSYEKL. CDR3 sequence: CASSQDGGAGNTIYF. The CDR3 nucleotides read TGCGCCAGCAGCCAAGACGGAGGGGCTGGAAACACCATATATTTT.

This clonotype has more than one count but fewer than ten. This chain connects TRBV21-1 to TRBJ2-5; the D call in the table, TRBD2, was not verified against the DNA. TRBV21-1 has pseudogene status. The CDR3 has 14 residues. For the CDR3, the DNA is TGTGCCAGCAGCAAAGGGGCCGGGACTATCGGCCAGTACTTC. This gives the protein CASSKGAGTIGQYF.

V and J are TRBV19 and TRBJ2-7; TRBD1 aligns across 8 bases. The V segment lost 6 bases and the J segment 2 bases; nucleotides outside the gene matches: 6. The CDR3 contains 14 residues. The germline V gene has CDR1 LNHDA and CDR2 SQIVND (reference sequence). The CDR3 bases are TGTGCCAGTAGCCCGACAGGGGACGCCTACGAGCAGTACTTC. Amino acids: CASSPTGDAYEQYF.

The V and J genes are TRBV4-2 and TRBJ1-2; 8 nucleotides agree with TRBD1. Trimming removed 4 bases from V and 5 bases from J; junction bases left unmatched: 9. From germline, CDR1 is LGHNA and CDR2 YNFKEQ. The CDR3 length is 15 residues. The CDR3 DNA reads TGTGCCAGCAGCCTCACCCGGGACAGGACATATGGCTACACCTTC. Its translation: CASSLTRDRTYGYTF.

This clonotype was detected a few times. The rearrangement joins TRBV5-5 to TRBJ1-3, with D perhaps matching TRBD1 (5 bases). V was trimmed by 6 bases and J by 3 bases, leaving 13 bases between them. This CDR3 contains 14 residues. Per the germline V gene, CDR1 is SGHKS and CDR2 is YYEKEE (reference sequence). The CDR3 DNA is TGTGCCAGCAACCAGGGTGTTAGTGGAAACACCATATATTTT. Amino acid sequence: CASNQGVSGNTIYF.

The CDR3 DNA sequence: TGTGCCAGCAGCGCCCGCGGACAGGGGCGATCCACAGATACGCAGTATTTT. Protein: CASSARGQGRSTDTQYF. The genes are TRBV7-9 and TRBJ2-3; 9 nucleotides line up with TRBD1. Germline V gene lookup returns CDR1 SEHNR and CDR2 FQNEAQ (reference sequence). CDR3 length: 17 amino acids. V shed 5 bases, J shed 2 bases, and the junction held 11 bases outside the gene matches.

This clonotype was counted between two and nine times. The V gene is TRBV5-6, the J gene TRBJ2-7; no definite D call. This CDR3 is 13 amino acids long. V was clipped by 2 bases and J by 7 bases, with 13 bases between them. Germline CDR1 is SGHDT and CDR2 is YYEEEE. CDR3 DNA: TGTGCCAGCAGCTTTACGTTTACCCCTGAGCAGTACTTC. Translated, it gives CASSFTFTPEQYF.

This clonotype was detected only a few times. The genes are TRBV7-7 and TRBJ2-1, with 8 bases that match TRBD2. The CDR3 is 13 amino acids. Germline-derived CDR1 and CDR2 are SSHAT and FNYEAQ (reference sequence). J lost 5 bases, V lost 8 bases, and 5 bases had no gene match. The CDR3 loop reads CASGTGLDNEQFF. DNA for the CDR3: TGTGCCAGCGGAACGGGACTAGACAATGAGCAGTTCTTC.

This clonotype has only a few counts. The chain has TRBV5-1 and TRBJ2-1; D unresolved. The CDR3 covers 15 residues. Germline loops: CDR1 SGHRS, CDR2 YFSETQ. The V and J ends lost 0 bases and 12 bases respectively, with 19 bases between them. The CDR3 DNA reads as TGCGCCAGCAGCTTGGTCGGGTCTATCTCCGGCGGGCAGTTCTTC. Residues: CASSLVGSISGGQFF.

This clonotype came up a few times. Possible read error: a much larger clone is one base away. The V and J genes are TRBV11-2 and TRBJ2-5; no clear D gene. This CDR3 spans 13 amino acids. Germline V gene sequence: CDR1 SGHAT, CDR2 FQNNGV. CDR3 nucleotides: TGTGCCAGCGGCTTCCATGAGGCCACGATCTCTTACTTC. Residues: CASGFHEATISYF.

The chain is built from TRBV21-1 and TRBJ1-2; the table's D call, TRBD1, has no DNA check behind it. TRBV21-1 is classified as a pseudogene. The length of the CDR3 is 17 residues. CDR3 nucleotide sequence: TGTGCCAGCAGCAAGACCCCCGGGACAGACTTTAACTATGGCTACACCTTC. Its protein product is CASSKTPGTDFNYGYTF.

Concerning this clonotype itself: The junction and the germline gene differ at one end; a read error may be behind it. This sequence joins TRBV6-9 and TRBJ1-1, with no clear D. This CDR3 is 15 amino acids long. CDR1 is MNHGY, CDR2 SVAAGI, per germline. The CDR3 region has the DNA TGCGCCAGCAGTGAGTCTGCCGGGGAGGGCACTGAAGCTTTCTTT. Residues: CASSESAGEGTEAFF.

In its sample, this clonotype was seen a few times. This chain connects TRBV7-9 to TRBJ2-3, with a weak D call TRBD1 (5 bases). The CDR3 sequence is 15 residues long. Trimming pared 1 base from V and 2 bases from J, leaving 10 bases between. Germline CDR1 is SEHNR and CDR2 is FQNEAQ (reference sequence). The CDR3 loop is CASSLVGAPTDTQYF. CDR3 nucleotide sequence: TGTGCCAGCAGCTTAGTTGGGGCGCCCACAGATACGCAGTATTTT.

This clonotype occurred a few times. The genes are TRBV5-1 and TRBJ1-6, with D perhaps matching TRBD1 (5 bases). With 3 bases removed from V and 1 base from J, the gap between germline ends came to 14 bases. The V gene's germline CDR1 is SGHRS and CDR2 YFSETQ. The length of the CDR3 is 17 residues. The CDR3 DNA reads TGCGCCAGCAGCTGGGACCTCGGAGGATCCTATAATTCACCCCTCCACTTT. Translating gives CASSWDLGGSYNSPLHF.

This clonotype was recorded a few times. The chain employs TRBV20-1 and TRBJ1-1; 9 bases match TRBD1. Germline loops: CDR1 DFQATT, CDR2 SNEGSKA (reference sequence). The J segment lost 6 bases and the V segment lost 1 base, leaving 6 bases of the junction unmatched. This CDR3 comprises 14 residues. The CDR3 protein is CSARGDRDLAEAFF. CDR3 nucleotide sequence: TGCAGTGCTAGAGGGGACAGGGATTTGGCTGAAGCTTTCTTT.

The genes are TRBV3-1 and TRBJ1-6, with D unclear. This CDR3 contains 15 residues. Deletions cut 7 bases from V and 9 bases from J, with 19 bases between. Per the germline V gene, CDR1 is LGHDT and CDR2 is YNNKEL (reference sequence). Written as DNA, the CDR3 is TGTGCCAGCACCACCTACCCCGGCTGGGGTTCACCCCTCCACTTT. This codes for CASTTYPGWGSPLHF. Filled out from reference TRBV3-1 and TRBJ1-6, the complete variable domain reads DTAVSQTPKYLVTQMGNDKSIKCEQNLGHDTMYWYKQDSKKFLKIMFSYNNKELIINETVPNRFSPKSPDKAHLNLHINSLELGDSAVYFCASTTYPGWGSPLHFGNGTRLTVT.

This clonotype was detected a few times. The chain is built from TRBV3-1 and TRBJ2-7; no firm D call. The CDR3 loop spans 14 amino acids. Germline V gene sequence: CDR1 LGHDT, CDR2 YNNKEL (reference sequence). V was pared by 1 base and J by 2 bases, with 9 bases between. As DNA, the CDR3 is TGTGCCAGCAGCCAAGTCGACACTGCCTACGAGCAGTACTTC. Its protein is CASSQVDTAYEQYF.

Only one count was recorded for this clonotype. V gene TRBV9 combines with J gene TRBJ2-6, with 10 bases matching TRBD1. The CDR3 length is 17 residues. J was trimmed by 0 bases and V by 4 bases; bases with no gene match: 4. The V gene's germline CDR1 is SGDLS and CDR2 YYNGEE. In DNA, the CDR3 is TGTGCCAGCAGCACCCGGGACAGGGGCTCTGGGGCCAACGTCCTGACTTTC. This translates into CASSTRDRGSGANVLTF.

This clonotype was observed many times. The rearrangement uses TRBV25-1 and TRBJ2-1, with 9 bases that match TRBD2. The CDR3 is 15 residues long. Germline V gene lookup returns CDR1 MGHDK and CDR2 SYGVNS. The ends lost 7 bases at V and 4 bases at J; junction bases unmatched: 8. Here the CDR3 DNA reads TGTGCCAGCACCCCGAGGACTAGCGCTTACAATGAGCAGTTCTTC. It translates to CASTPRTSAYNEQFF.

The chain uses TRBV30 and TRBJ2-1; the match to TRBD2 covers 10 bases. Unmatched junction bases numbered 5, after V lost 5 bases and J lost 7 bases. The CDR3 runs 13 residues. The V gene's germline CDR1 is GTSNPN and CDR2 SVGIG (reference sequence). The CDR3 nucleotides are TGTGCCTGGTCTAGCGGGAGTAGGAATGAGCAGTTCTTC. Its translation is CAWSSGSRNEQFF.

The V call is TRBV6-1, the J call TRBJ2-1; 9 bases map to TRBD2. J lost 8 bases, V lost 3 bases, and 5 bases had no gene match. Germline assignment: CDR1 MNHNS and CDR2 SASEGT. This CDR3 is built from 14 residues. DNA for the CDR3: TGTGCCAGCAGTGACGGACTAGCGACGGATGAGCAGTTCTTC. Its translation: CASSDGLATDEQFF.

This clonotype was seen a handful of times. This sequence joins TRBV20-1 and TRBJ2-1, with 11 positions matching TRBD2. Germline V gene data show CDR1 as DFQATT and CDR2 as SNEGSKA (reference sequence). J was trimmed by 8 bases and V by 6 bases; bases with no gene match: 9. The CDR3 loop spans 14 amino acids. The CDR3 DNA reads TGCAGTGCAAGAACTAGCGGGAGTTGGGATGAGCAGTTCTTC. Its protein product is CSARTSGSWDEQFF.

The rearrangement links TRBV20-1 to TRBJ2-2; weak D call: TRBD1 (5 bases). This CDR3 spans 13 amino acids. The germline V and J ends were trimmed by 0 bases and 7 bases, with 9 bases remaining between them. Looked up from germline, CDR1 is DFQATT and CDR2 is SNEGSKA (reference sequence). CDR3: CSARDQGFGELFF. CDR3 DNA: TGCAGTGCTAGAGATCAGGGATTCGGGGAGCTGTTTTTT.

This clonotype was seen repeatedly, ten times or more. The V gene is TRBV20-1, the J gene TRBJ2-5, with D tentatively TRBD2 (5 bases). The CDR3 has 13 residues. The germline gives CDR1 DFQATT, CDR2 SNEGSKA (reference sequence). The CDR3 DNA reads as TGCAGGGTACCCCGGGTGGAGGCAGAGACCCAGTACTTC. Amino acid sequence: CRVPRVEAETQYF.

This clonotype was observed a few times. This chain links TRBV20-1 with TRBJ2-1, with D perhaps matching TRBD2 (5 bases). The CDR3 length is 16 residues. V was trimmed by 5 bases and J by 0 bases, leaving 17 bases between them. CDR1 is DFQATT and CDR2 is SNEGSKA in the germline V gene (reference sequence). As DNA, the CDR3 is TGCAGTGCTCGAGGAGGTAGCGCCTTCTCCTACAATGAGCAGTTCTTC. This translates into CSARGGSAFSYNEQFF.

The chain employs TRBV20-1 and TRBJ2-5, with D perhaps matching TRBD2 (5 bases). CDR3 length: 16 residues. CDR1 is DFQATT and CDR2 is SNEGSKA in the germline V gene (reference sequence). V dropped 6 bases and J dropped 5 bases, with 25 bases sitting between them. This CDR3 is CSATRATGTDGETQYF. CDR3 in DNA: TGCAGTGCCACGAGGGCGACGGGCACCGATGGGGAGACCCAGTACTTC.

This chain joins TRBV20-1 and TRBJ2-1, with 10 bases fitting TRBD2. The CDR3 has 13 residues. The V gene end was trimmed by 6 bases and the J gene end by 3 bases; junction bases not matched to a gene: 2. Germline-derived CDR1 and CDR2 are DFQATT and SNEGSKA (reference sequence). Written as DNA, the CDR3 is TGCAGTGCCCTAGCGGGAGACTACAATGAGCAGTTCTTC. This translates into CSALAGDYNEQFF.

This chain links TRBV3-1 with TRBJ1-2, with D unclear. Germline V lookup: CDR1 LGHDT, CDR2 YNNKEL (reference sequence). The CDR3 sequence is 14 residues long. V lost 0 bases, J lost 7 bases, and 12 bases lay in between. The CDR3 DNA is TGTGCCAGCAGCCAAGATGTGTCCCTCCGTGGCTACACCTTC. It encodes CASSQDVSLRGYTF.